These T cell receptor beta chains were read from a single sample in a study of T-cell memory formation after mild COVID-19. MiXCR was run by TCRdb on the 5' RACE reads, yielding one entry per CDR3 protein. This sample has around 140,000 distinct CDR3 sequences, with approximately 21% found just once. Sequencing used PBMCs or a T cell subset sorted from them (not recorded which). The receptors derive from an adult woman who had mild COVID-19 (a few samples of this study predate the infection). Cell type and time point are not known. CDR3s include the opening cysteine and the closing phenylalanine or tryptophan. The order of the fields is V gene, J gene, D gene, CDR3 length, clone size, CDR3 DNA, CDR3 protein. D genes are given only for firm matches. Clone size is not always given. Where it is, it says once, few, many or a class for expanded clones.

TRBV7-3	TRBJ2-2	TRBD2	15	NA	TGTGCCAGCAGTCGTTTCGGGACTAGCGACGGGGAGCTGTTTTTT	CASSRFGTSDGELFF
TRBV18	TRBJ2-5	NA	13	NA	TGTGCCAGCTCACCGACCGTGCAAGAGACCCAGTACTTC	CASSPTVQETQYF
TRBV7-2	TRBJ2-5	NA	13	few	TGTGCCAGCAGCCGCTCGATTTTGGAGACCCAGTACTTC	CASSRSILETQYF
TRBV14	TRBJ2-7	NA	13	NA	TGTGCCAGCAGCCAAGACCTCAGTTCCGAGCAGTACTTC	CASSQDLSSEQYF
TRBV10-1	TRBJ2-5	NA	16	few	TGCGCCAGCAGTGGAGGAGTAGGGAAGGTGGGAGAGACCCAGTACTTC	CASSGGVGKVGETQYF
TRBV7-9	TRBJ1-2	NA	14	few	TGTGCCAGCAGCCACGGGTGGGGGCAAGGTGGCTACACCTTC	CASSHGWGQGGYTF
TRBV5-1	TRBJ1-5	NA	15	many	TGCGCCAGCAGCCCCGATCCCGAGTCGAATCAGCCCCAGCATTTT	CASSPDPESNQPQHF
TRBV3-1	TRBJ2-1	TRBD2	15	few	TGTGCCAGCAGCCAGAAGCGGGACTCCTACAATGAGCAGTTCTTC	CASSQKRDSYNEQFF
TRBV30	TRBJ2-7	TRBD2	15	many	TGTGCCTGGAGTAACGGACTAGCGGTATCCTACGAGCAGTACTTC	CAWSNGLAVSYEQYF
TRBV20-1	TRBJ1-5	NA	14	NA	TGCAGTGCTAGAGATCGGCAGGGAAGCCAGCCCCAGCATTTT	CSARDRQGSQPQHF
TRBV7-2	TRBJ2-1	TRBD1	15	few	TGTGCCAGCAGCCCCCCTGGACAGGGGTACAATGAGCAGTTCTTC	CASSPPGQGYNEQFF
TRBV6-2/TRBV6-3	TRBJ2-7	TRBD2	18	NA	TGTGCCAGCAGTTCCCTACAGCGGACTAGCAACGGCTCCTACGAGCAGTACTTC	CASSSLQRTSNGSYEQYF
TRBV7-9	TRBJ2-7	NA	14	many	TGTGCCAGCAGCTCCCGACTTGGGGGCTACGAGCAGTACTTC	CASSSRLGGYEQYF
TRBV29-1	TRBJ1-2	NA	15	few	TGCAGCGTCGGTGGGGGGGCGAAGCTGATAGGTGGCTACACCTTC	CSVGGGAKLIGGYTF
TRBV6-5	TRBJ1-2	TRBD1	17	few	TGTGCCAGCAGTCAATCCAGCGGACAGGGTGAGATCTATGGCTACACCTTC	CASSQSSGQGEIYGYTF
TRBV13	TRBJ2-1	TRBD2	17	once	TGTGCCAGCAGCTTGGGGACTAGCGGGAGGGCAGTCGGGGAGCAGTTCTTC	CASSLGTSGRAVGEQFF
TRBV20-1	TRBJ2-3	TRBD2	14	few	TGCAGTGCTAGAGGGACTAGCGTCACAGATACGCAGTATTTT	CSARGTSVTDTQYF